The clone carrying this TCR beta chain was observed a single time. The source of the sample is a study of blood T cell repertoires in COVID-19. Study information: Acute and convalescent COVID-19 specimens originated in the United States, Italy and Spain.

Per the authors' pipeline: Amplification of reference gene primers provided the estimated nucleated cell counts. The table came from immunoSEQ multiplex PCR; TCRdb's copy has only in-frame clones and leaves some out. V, J and clone size are those of that table, while D and trimming were read from the DNA. This sample carries about 74,000 clones, roughly 90% of them seen once, and the ten largest clones take approximately 3%. Germline trimming cut 6 bases from V and 9 bases from J; bases unmatched to any gene: 5. Germline-derived CDR1 and CDR2 are LNHDA and SQIVND (reference sequence). The length of the CDR3 is 13 residues.

The chain uses TRBV19 and TRBJ2-1; the match to TRBD2 covers 10 bases. The origin of this receptor is a man between 65 and 80 years old with active or convalescent COVID-19. What was sequenced was peripheral blood. The CDR3 DNA follows: TGTGCCAGTAGCCCTACTAGCGGGACTGAGCAGTTCTTC. This encodes CASSPTSGTEQFF.